What follows are 26 T cell receptor beta chains derived from one specimen sequenced in a study of cytomegalovirus exposure and HLA in healthy donors. PCR was performed using 60 Vbeta and 13 Jbeta primers. Assay: immunoSEQ multiplex PCR; the TCRdb copy retains only in-frame clones and omits some. The sample includes some 150,000 clones, 79% seen only once; the top ten take 2% to 2.5%. Sequencing was done on a sample of PBMCs. The origin of the receptors is a middle-aged man in good health and CMV-seronegative.

The V call is TRBV10-2, the J call TRBJ2-3; the match to TRBD2 covers 8 bases. J gave up 1 base and V 10 bases, and 7 bases lay outside the gene matches. Germline assignment: CDR1 WSHSY and CDR2 SAAADI. The CDR3 length is 14 residues. Here the CDR3 reads CANTTSGRTDTQYF. In nucleotides, the CDR3 is TGCGCCAACACTACTAGCGGACGCACAGATACGCAGTATTTT.

The CDR3 DNA reads as TGTGCCCTCAATCTAGCGGTGAAATACAATGAGCAGTTCTTC. Amino acids: CALNLAVKYNEQFF. The chain carries TRBV30 and TRBJ2-1, with 7 bases that match TRBD2. The CDR3 has 14 amino acids. V gave up 8 bases and J gave up 4 bases; unmatched junction bases: 11. Per the germline V gene, CDR1 is GTSNPN and CDR2 is SVGIG (reference sequence).

This sequence joins TRBV5-1 and TRBJ2-2; D uncertain. The CDR3 covers 15 residues. The germline gives CDR1 SGHRS, CDR2 YFSETQ. Trimming stripped 0 bases from V and 4 bases from J, with 10 bases between. The CDR3 DNA sequence: TGCGCCAGCAGCTTGGACCCCAGTGCCACCGGGGAGCTGTTTTTT. This codes for CASSLDPSATGELFF.

On this clone itself: The CDR3 does not close with the conserved phenylalanine or tryptophan, likely indicating a read error. The DNA is left out, because the CDR3 cannot be placed on it with certainty; the CDR3 is given as TCRdb lists it. The V call is TRBV6-1, the J call TRBJ2-7; no check of the table's D call, TRBD1, against the DNA was made. Germline V gene lookup returns CDR1 MNHNS and CDR2 SASEGT. The CDR3 adds up to 11 amino acids, both ends counted. The CDR3 is CASSDVGGVFL.

J is TRBJ1-2 and V is TRBV28; D might be TRBD1 (5 bases). CDR1 is MDHEN, CDR2 SYDVKM, per germline. There are 12 residues in the CDR3. Trimming removed 11 bases from V and 6 bases from J, with 16 bases in between. CDR3 nucleotides: TGTGCCCTACGGGGGGATGGAGATGGCTACACCTTC. Translated: CALRGDGDGYTF.

The chain carries TRBV7-2 and TRBJ1-4; D remains unclear. The V and J ends lost 2 bases and 12 bases respectively, with 13 bases between them. This CDR3 is built from 13 residues. Germline-derived CDR1 and CDR2 are SGHTA and FQGNSA. The CDR3 protein is CASSLYPKAELFF. The CDR3, as DNA: TGTGCCAGCAGCTTATATCCGAAGGCGGAACTGTTTTTT.

This clone showed up just a few times. This sequence joins TRBV7-9 and TRBJ2-7, with a possible D match to TRBD1 (6 bases). The ends were cut back, 5 bases at V and 6 bases at J, with 17 bases in the middle. This CDR3 region has 14 residues. Germline V gene data show CDR1 as SEHNR and CDR2 as FQNEAQ (reference sequence). The CDR3 nucleotides are TGTGCCAGCAGCCTCACAGGGTCCCGTGGCGAGCAGTACTTC. Amino acid sequence: CASSLTGSRGEQYF.

This rearrangement joins TRBV28 to TRBJ2-5; no reliable D call. V lost 2 bases and J 5 bases, leaving 6 bases between the germline ends. Germline CDR1 is MDHEN and CDR2 is SYDVKM. The CDR3 contains 12 residues. The CDR3 reads CASSLLPETQYF. The CDR3 nucleotides read TGTGCCAGCAGTTTACTCCCCGAGACCCAGTACTTC.

The gene calls are TRBV15 and TRBJ2-4; the D is unclear. This CDR3 has 14 amino acids. In germline, CDR1 is LNHNV, CDR2 YYDKDF (reference sequence). V dropped 0 bases and J dropped 5 bases, with 8 bases sitting between them. The CDR3 DNA follows: TGTGCCACCAGCAGAGATGCTAGGCAAAACATTCAGTACTTC. Amino acid sequence: CATSRDARQNIQYF.

This clone was counted between two and nine times. V and J are TRBV2 and TRBJ2-7; maybe TRBD1 (5 bases). The CDR3 runs to 14 residues. Germline V gene sequence: CDR1 SNHLY, CDR2 FYNNEI. V gave up 6 bases and J gave up 1 base, with 13 bases separating them. For the CDR3, the DNA is TGTGCCAGCAGGCCAGGGTTTGTGTCCTACGAGCAGTACTTC. It is translated as CASRPGFVSYEQYF.

The V and J genes are TRBV28 and TRBJ2-1, with 9 positions matching TRBD2. This CDR3 region has 16 residues. The germline gives CDR1 MDHEN, CDR2 SYDVKM. With 6 bases clipped from V and 5 bases from J, the junction kept 11 bases outside the gene matches. The CDR3 DNA reads as TGTGCCAGCAGCGGGCCTGGGCTAGCGGGAAACAATGAGCAGTTCTTC. This encodes CASSGPGLAGNNEQFF.

This clone was counted only a few times. The chain links TRBV28 to TRBJ2-6; 7 bases are a match to TRBD1. This CDR3 spans 16 amino acids. Germline trimming cut 6 bases from V and 0 bases from J; bases unmatched to any gene: 5. From germline, CDR1 is MDHEN and CDR2 SYDVKM. CDR3 coding DNA: TGTGCCAGCAGGGGGACAGCCCCCTCTGGGGCCAACGTCCTGACTTTC. This sequence encodes CASRGTAPSGANVLTF.

This clone was observed once. The genes are TRBV19 and TRBJ2-3; D possibly corresponds to TRBD1 (5 bases). This CDR3 comprises 15 residues. CDR1 and CDR2 from the germline V gene are LNHDA and SQIVND (reference sequence). Trimming pared 2 bases from V and 1 base from J, leaving 10 bases between. The CDR3 reads CASSIRGLGTDTQYF. In DNA, the CDR3 is TGTGCCAGTAGTATAAGGGGTCTTGGCACAGATACGCAGTATTTT.

This sequence joins TRBV5-1 and TRBJ2-2; 11 bases are shared with TRBD2. CDR1 and CDR2 (germline): SGHRS, YFSETQ. V was pared by 5 bases and J by 6 bases, with 0 bases of the junction left unmatched. This CDR3 region has 13 residues. The CDR3 DNA sequence: TGCGCCAGCAGACTAGCGGGAGCCGGGGAGCTGTTTTTT. It yields the protein CASRLAGAGELFF.

The gene calls are TRBV5-6 and TRBJ1-4, with 7 bases identical to TRBD1. The germline V gene encodes CDR1 SGHDT and CDR2 YYEEEE. CDR3 length: 14 residues. The J segment lost 6 bases and the V segment lost 6 bases, leaving 8 bases of the junction unmatched. The CDR3 reads CASKPAGGYEKLFF. The CDR3 bases are TGTGCCAGCAAGCCGGCAGGGGGATATGAAAAACTGTTTTTT.

V gene TRBV7-8 combines with J gene TRBJ2-2, with 7 bases identical to TRBD1. V was pared by 1 base and J by 4 bases, with 3 bases of the junction left unmatched. Germline V gene lookup returns CDR1 SGHVS and CDR2 FQNEAQ. This CDR3 spans 15 amino acids. The CDR3 loop is CASSLVRQGTGELFF. The CDR3, as DNA: TGTGCCAGCAGCTTAGTTCGACAGGGCACCGGGGAGCTGTTTTTT.

The chain recombines TRBV19 with TRBJ2-5; 12 nucleotides agree with TRBD2. CDR1 is LNHDA and CDR2 is SQIVND in the germline V gene (reference sequence). The J segment lost 6 bases and the V segment lost 0 bases, leaving 5 bases of the junction unmatched. The CDR3 totals 16 residues. The CDR3 loop is CASSIDRLAGVKTQYF. In nucleotides, the CDR3 is TGTGCCAGTAGTATAGATCGACTAGCGGGAGTCAAGACCCAGTACTTC. Together with reference TRBV19 and TRBJ2-5, the CDR3 gives the full variable domain: DGGITQSPKYLFRKEGQNVTLSCEQNLNHDAMYWYRQDPGQGLRLIYYSQIVNDFQKGDIAEGYSVSREKKESFPLTVTSAQKNPTAFYLCASSIDRLAGVKTQYFGPGTRLLVL.

V is TRBV28 and J is TRBJ2-7; 9 nucleotides line up with TRBD2. Trimming cost V 2 bases and J 9 bases; bases outside gene matches: 11. The CDR3 has 15 residues. The germline gives CDR1 MDHEN, CDR2 SYDVKM. In nucleotides, the CDR3 is TGTGCCAGCAGTTTAGGTGGCGGCGGGAGGGCCGGGCAGTACTTC. Protein: CASSLGGGGRAGQYF.

The chain employs TRBV28 and TRBJ2-5, with 11 positions matching TRBD2. Germline CDR1 is MDHEN and CDR2 is SYDVKM. Unmatched junction bases numbered 5, after V lost 5 bases and J lost 3 bases. The CDR3 sequence is 15 residues long. The CDR3 bases are TGTGCCAGCAGTCCGCCGGGACTAGCGGAAGAGACCCAGTACTTC. Its protein product is CASSPPGLAEETQYF.

This chain joins TRBV18 and TRBJ2-5; 9 bases match TRBD1. The CDR3 totals 15 residues. Germline CDR1 reads KGHSH; CDR2 reads LQKENI. V shed 4 bases, J shed 0 bases, and the junction held 3 bases outside the gene matches. The CDR3 is CASSRGQGHQETQYF. The CDR3 region has the DNA TGTGCCAGCTCACGGGGACAGGGTCACCAAGAGACCCAGTACTTC.

This clone has a handful of counts. CDR3 residues: CASSLARGHYEQYF. The DNA for the CDR3 is TGTGCCAGCAGCTTGGCCAGGGGGCATTACGAGCAGTACTTC. The rearrangement joins TRBV5-4 to TRBJ2-7, with 8 bases lining up with TRBD1. The junction had 3 bases not matched to a gene; V was cut back by 0 bases and J by 4 bases. Germline CDR1 is SGHNT and CDR2 is YYREEE (reference sequence). This CDR3 contains 14 residues.

J is TRBJ2-2 and V is TRBV9; unclear D gene. The germline V gene has CDR1 SGDLS and CDR2 YYNGEE. This CDR3 has 15 amino acids. V lost 2 bases and J 6 bases, leaving 14 bases between the germline ends. CDR3 loop: CASSVVAVPPGELFF. In DNA, the CDR3 is TGTGCCAGCAGCGTGGTGGCGGTCCCGCCCGGGGAGCTGTTTTTT.

DNA of the CDR3: TGCGCCAGCAGCCGGAATGGGTGGGGCGAATTCAATGAGCAGTTCTTC. Encoded protein: CASSRNGWGEFNEQFF. The rearrangement joins TRBV4-3 to TRBJ2-1; tentatively, D is TRBD1 (5 bases). The CDR3 length is 16 residues. Per the germline V gene, CDR1 is LGHNA and CDR2 is YSLEER. Trimming removed 4 bases at V and 6 bases at J, with 19 bases between.

The chain carries TRBV2 and TRBJ2-7; tentatively, D is TRBD2 (5 bases). There are 12 residues in the CDR3. The V end lost 6 bases, the J end lost 8 bases, and 14 bases lay between the germline ends. Per germline, CDR1 SNHLY and CDR2 FYNNEI. CDR3 nucleotide sequence: TGTGCCAGCAGCCTTTCGGACGGGAAGCAGTACTTC. Translation gives CASSLSDGKQYF.

The chain has TRBV2 and TRBJ2-5, with 8 bases aligning to TRBD2. The CDR3 loop spans 17 amino acids. Germline V lookup: CDR1 SNHLY, CDR2 FYNNEI. V dropped 9 bases and J dropped 5; count of bases not matched to a gene: 20. CDR3 nucleotides: TGTGCCAGGGCCGGGGTAGCGGGACCGACGGGGGGGGAGACCCAGTACTTC. Translated, it gives CARAGVAGPTGGETQYF. The full variable domain, completed using reference TRBV2 and TRBJ2-5, is EPEVTQTPSHQVTQMGQEVILRCVPISNHLYFYWYRQILGQKVEFLVSFYNNEISEKSEIFDDQFSVERPDGSNFTLKIRSTKLEDSAMYFCARAGVAGPTGGETQYFGPGTRLLVL.

V gene TRBV11-2 combines with J gene TRBJ2-2, with TRBD1 matching 8 bases. The CDR3 has 15 residues. Germline CDR1 and CDR2: SGHAT and FQNNGV. After removal of 6 bases from V and 7 bases from J, the junction contained 10 bases not matched to a gene. CDR3 nucleotide sequence: TGTGCCAGCAGACTGACAGGGGTGATGAACGGGGAGCTGTTTTTT. Protein product: CASRLTGVMNGELFF.